The 20 T cell receptor beta chains listed next were all sequenced from one sample in a study of T cells expressing NK-cell markers. From the 5' RACE reads, TCRdb lists one entry per CDR3 protein and no DNA. The sample includes approximately 170,000 distinct CDR3 sequences. The material sequenced was blood T cells: a sorted CD56 or NKG2C T cell subset, CD4+ or CD8+ T cells, or bulk PBMC T cells (not recorded which). These receptor sequences come from a man between 18 and 69 years old in good health.

The chain uses TRBV27 and TRBJ2-7; TCRdb picks TRBD1, but there is no DNA to check that call. Germline V gene data show CDR1 as MNHEY and CDR2 as SMNVEV (reference sequence). CDR3 length: 14 amino acids. The CDR3 here is CASSFLGDQGEQYF.

This chain connects TRBV28 to TRBJ1-1. Looked up from germline, CDR1 is MDHEN and CDR2 is SYDVKM. CDR3 length equals 14 residues. The CDR3 region is CASRDLGDGTEAFF.

V gene TRBV7-9 combines with J gene TRBJ2-1. This CDR3 spans 16 amino acids. CDR1 and CDR2 from the germline V gene are SEHNR and FQNEAQ (reference sequence). CDR3 protein: CASSLEAAINYNEQFF.

The chain uses TRBV9 and TRBJ2-1. From germline, CDR1 is SGDLS and CDR2 YYNGEE. There are 15 residues in the CDR3. CDR3 amino acids: CASSVYTSSYNEQFF. The full variable domain, its missing parts supplied by reference TRBV9 and TRBJ2-1, is DSGVTQTPKHLITATGQRVTLRCSPRSGDLSVYWYQQSLDQGLQFLIQYYNGEERAKGNILERFSAQQFPDLHSELNLSSLELGDSALYFCASSVYTSSYNEQFFGPGTRLTVL.

The chain employs TRBV19 and TRBJ2-1; TCRdb reports TRBD2, a call that lacks DNA to check it against. Looked up from germline, CDR1 is LNHDA and CDR2 is SQIVND (reference sequence). The CDR3 totals 14 residues. The chain's CDR3 is CASTLAEKNNEQFF.

This sequence joins TRBV28 and TRBJ1-1. This CDR3 has 17 residues. CDR1 is MDHEN and CDR2 is SYDVKM in the germline V gene. The CDR3 sequence: CATETRQGTSMNTEAFF. Filled out from reference TRBV28 and TRBJ1-1, the complete variable domain reads DVKVTQSSRYLVKRTGEKVFLECVQDMDHENMFWYRQDPGLGLRLIYFSYDVKMKEKGDIPEGYSVSREKKERFSLILESASTNQTSMYLCATETRQGTSMNTEAFFGQGTRLTVV.

V is TRBV25-1 and J is TRBJ2-4; TCRdb's D call, TRBD1, is unchecked because there is no DNA. Looked up from germline, CDR1 is MGHDK and CDR2 is SYGVNS. This CDR3 comprises 13 residues. CDR3 loop: CASSGDRGGIQYF.

The chain has TRBV6-1 and TRBJ2-1; TCRdb calls TRBD1, which cannot be checked without DNA. This CDR3 spans 12 amino acids. CDR1 and CDR2 (germline): MNHNS, SASEGT. CDR3 protein: CASTNKGNEQFF.

The chain couples TRBV7-9 to TRBJ1-1; the D call from TCRdb, TRBD1, cannot be confirmed without DNA. Germline V gene sequence: CDR1 SEHNR, CDR2 FQNEAQ (reference sequence). This CDR3 has 12 residues. CDR3 loop: CASPGGGGEAFF.

This rearrangement joins TRBV3-1 to TRBJ1-2; TCRdb indicates TRBD1, and absent DNA this call remains unverified. This CDR3 spans 13 amino acids. The V gene's germline CDR1 is LGHDT and CDR2 YNNKEL (reference sequence). The CDR3 reads CASSRTGTYGYTF.

V gene TRBV6-1 combines with J gene TRBJ2-1; the TCRdb call, TRBD2, lacks DNA for checking. The CDR3 length is 15 residues. Looked up from germline, CDR1 is MNHNS and CDR2 is SASEGT. CDR3 sequence: CASSEAPSARNEQFF.

V gene TRBV7-6 combines with J gene TRBJ2-1; the TCRdb D gene call, TRBD2, has no DNA to confirm it. Germline V gives CDR1 SGHVS, CDR2 FNYEAQ. This CDR3 comprises 16 residues. The CDR3 reads CASSHRTSGGYNEQFF.

The chain links TRBV5-1 to TRBJ2-5. Germline loops: CDR1 SGHRS, CDR2 YFSETQ. There are 16 residues in the CDR3. CDR3 residues: CASSDTWSVFQETQYF.

The rearrangement joins TRBV12-3 or TRBV12-4 to TRBJ2-5; TCRdb picks TRBD1, but there is no DNA to check that call. This CDR3 comprises 13 residues. CDR3 residues: CASSLTPSWAQYF.

The chain has TRBV9 and TRBJ2-2; the TRBD2 assignment by TCRdb is unverifiable without DNA. This CDR3 is 17 amino acids long. Germline V gene lookup returns CDR1 SGDLS and CDR2 YYNGEE. The CDR3 protein is CASSGRRGTLNTGELFF.

V usage is TRBV24-1 and J usage is TRBJ1-2. The CDR3 contains 12 residues. Germline V gene data show CDR1 as KGHDR and CDR2 as SFDVKD. CDR3 residues: CATSDPMQDYTF.

The rearrangement links TRBV6-1 to TRBJ1-1; the D gene TCRdb calls, TRBD1, cannot be checked with no DNA. Germline CDR1 MNHNS, CDR2 SASEGT. The CDR3 consists of 17 residues. CDR3 sequence: CASSHYGRGDVNTEAFF.

The chain has TRBV6-5 and TRBJ2-2; the TRBD1 assignment by TCRdb is unverifiable without DNA. This CDR3 is 16 amino acids long. The germline V gene has CDR1 MNHEY and CDR2 SVGAGI. CDR3 sequence reads: CASSYDGQENTGELFF.

The chain has TRBV2 and TRBJ2-3; the D gene TCRdb calls, TRBD2, cannot be checked with no DNA. The CDR3 length is 14 residues. Germline CDR1 and CDR2: SNHLY and FYNNEI. CDR3 amino acids: CASRNSGAGDTQYF.

The V and J genes are TRBV19 and TRBJ2-2. The CDR3 runs to 14 residues. Germline loops: CDR1 LNHDA, CDR2 SQIVND (reference sequence). CDR3 sequence reads: CASSIFGVSGELFF.